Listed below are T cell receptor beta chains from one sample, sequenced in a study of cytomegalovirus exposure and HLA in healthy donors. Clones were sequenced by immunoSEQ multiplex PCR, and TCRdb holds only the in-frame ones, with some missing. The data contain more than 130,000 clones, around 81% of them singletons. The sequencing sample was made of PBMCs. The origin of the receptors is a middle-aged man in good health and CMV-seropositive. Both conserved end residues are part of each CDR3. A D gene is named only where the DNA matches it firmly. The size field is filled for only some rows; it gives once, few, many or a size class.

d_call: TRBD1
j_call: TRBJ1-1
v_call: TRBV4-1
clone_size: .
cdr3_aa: CASSQGGQGIF
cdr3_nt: TGCGCCAGCAGCCAAGGGGGACAGGGCATTTTT

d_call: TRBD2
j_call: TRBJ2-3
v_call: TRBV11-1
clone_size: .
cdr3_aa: CASSFLRTSGRTQYF
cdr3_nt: TGTGCCAGCAGCTTCCTGAGGACTAGCGGGAGGACGCAGTATTTT

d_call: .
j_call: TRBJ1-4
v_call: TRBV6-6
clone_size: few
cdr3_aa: CASSYNGEKLFF
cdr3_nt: TGTGCCAGCAGTTACAACGGGGAAAAACTGTTTTTT

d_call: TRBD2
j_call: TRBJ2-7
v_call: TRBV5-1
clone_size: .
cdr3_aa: CASSLVASGSGEQYF
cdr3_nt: TGCGCCAGCAGCTTGGTGGCTAGCGGGAGTGGCGAGCAGTACTTC

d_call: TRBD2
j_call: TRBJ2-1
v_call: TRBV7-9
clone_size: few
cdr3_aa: CASSLGTSGRAERREQFF
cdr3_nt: TGTGCCAGCAGCTTAGGGACTAGCGGGAGGGCCGAGAGGAGGGAGCAGTTCTTC

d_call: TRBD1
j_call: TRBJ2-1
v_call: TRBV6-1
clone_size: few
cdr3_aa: CASSLDRGAYNEQFF
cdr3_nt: TGTGCCAGCAGTCTTGACAGGGGGGCCTACAATGAGCAGTTCTTC

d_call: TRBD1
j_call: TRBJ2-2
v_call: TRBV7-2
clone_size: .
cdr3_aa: CASSSVRDRRLAGELFF
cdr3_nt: TGTGCCAGCAGCTCAGTTCGGGACAGGCGGTTAGCCGGGGAGCTGTTTTTT

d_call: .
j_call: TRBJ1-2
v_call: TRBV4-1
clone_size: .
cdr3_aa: CASSQGGLDSYGYTF
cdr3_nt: TGCGCCAGCAGCCAAGGGGGATTGGACTCTTATGGCTACACCTTC

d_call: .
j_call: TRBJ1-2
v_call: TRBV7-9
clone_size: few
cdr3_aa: CASSGSSAGYYGYTF
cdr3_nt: TGTGCCAGCAGCGGATCAAGTGCAGGGTACTATGGCTACACCTTC

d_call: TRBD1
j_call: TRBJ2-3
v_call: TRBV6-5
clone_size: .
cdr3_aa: CASSYSIWDRAQYF
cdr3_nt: TGTGCCAGCAGTTACTCGATATGGGACAGGGCGCAGTATTTT

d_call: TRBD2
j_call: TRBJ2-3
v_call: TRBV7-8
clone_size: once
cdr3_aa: CASSDRGREVGTDTQYF
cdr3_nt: TGTGCCAGCAGCGACCGGGGTCGGGAGGTGGGCACAGATACGCAGTATTTT

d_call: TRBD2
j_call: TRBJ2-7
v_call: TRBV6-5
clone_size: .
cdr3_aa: CASSPRGGGIDF
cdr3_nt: TGTGCCAGCAGTCCCCGAGGCGGGGGGATTGACTTC

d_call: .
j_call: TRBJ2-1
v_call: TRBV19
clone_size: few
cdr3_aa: CASSLPYNEQFF
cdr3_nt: TGTGCCAGTAGTCTCCCCTACAATGAGCAGTTCTTC

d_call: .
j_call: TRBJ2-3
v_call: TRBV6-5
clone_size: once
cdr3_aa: CASSYVVAHNTDTQYF
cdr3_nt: TGTGCCAGCAGTTACGTGGTGGCACATAACACAGATACGCAGTATTTT

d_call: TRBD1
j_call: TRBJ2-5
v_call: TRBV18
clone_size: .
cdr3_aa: CASSPRGQGVGTQYF
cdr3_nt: TGTGCCAGCTCACCACGAGGACAGGGGGTTGGGACCCAGTACTTC

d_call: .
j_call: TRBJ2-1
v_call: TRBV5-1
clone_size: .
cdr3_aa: CASSLGGKNGNEQFF
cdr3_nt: TGCGCCAGCAGCTTGGGGGGCAAGAACGGAAATGAGCAGTTCTTC

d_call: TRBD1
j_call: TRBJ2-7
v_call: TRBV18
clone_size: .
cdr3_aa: CASSPGTGGFYEQYF
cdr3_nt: TGTGCCAGCTCCCCCGGGACAGGGGGCTTCTACGAGCAGTACTTC

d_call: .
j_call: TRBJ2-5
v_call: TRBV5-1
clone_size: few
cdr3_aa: CASSSRGGGEETQYF
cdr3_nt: TGCGCCAGCAGCTCCAGAGGGGGCGGGGAAGAGACCCAGTACTTC

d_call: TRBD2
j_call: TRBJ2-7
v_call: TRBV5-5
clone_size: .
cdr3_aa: CASSPRARLADTQDQYF
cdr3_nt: TGTGCCAGCAGCCCCAGGGCCAGGCTAGCGGACACCCAAGATCAGTACTTC

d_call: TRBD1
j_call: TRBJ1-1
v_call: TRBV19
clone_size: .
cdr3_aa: CASSPGQNLNTEAFF
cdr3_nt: TGTGCCAGTAGTCCGGGACAGAACTTGAACACTGAAGCTTTCTTT

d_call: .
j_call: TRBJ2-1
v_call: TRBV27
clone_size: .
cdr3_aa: CASSLSALSGPEQFF
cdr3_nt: TGTGCCAGCAGTTTATCTGCACTATCCGGTCCTGAGCAGTTCTTC

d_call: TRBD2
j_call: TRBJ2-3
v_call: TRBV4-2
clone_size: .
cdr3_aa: CASSRGLADPSTDTQYF
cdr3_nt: TGTGCCAGCAGCCGCGGACTAGCGGACCCGAGCACAGATACGCAGTATTTT

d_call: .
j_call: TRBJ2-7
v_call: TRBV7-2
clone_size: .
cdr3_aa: CASSPAGGTYEQYF
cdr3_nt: TGTGCCAGCAGCCCCGCGGGCGGGACCTACGAGCAGTACTTC

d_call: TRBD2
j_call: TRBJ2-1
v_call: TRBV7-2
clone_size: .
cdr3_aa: CASSPPGLGANEQFF
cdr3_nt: TGTGCCAGCAGCCCCCCGGGACTAGGAGCCAATGAGCAGTTCTTC

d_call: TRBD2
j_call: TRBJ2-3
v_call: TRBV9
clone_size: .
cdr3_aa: CASSVESSGRTDTQYF
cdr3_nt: TGTGCCAGCAGCGTAGAATCTAGCGGACGCACAGATACGCAGTATTTT

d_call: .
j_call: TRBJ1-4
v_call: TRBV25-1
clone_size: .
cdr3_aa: CASSRGHGTTNEKLFF
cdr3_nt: TGTGCCAGCAGTCGAGGTCACGGAACAACTAATGAAAAACTGTTTTTT

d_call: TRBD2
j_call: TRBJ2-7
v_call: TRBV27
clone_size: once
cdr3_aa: CASSPLAGGAYEQYF
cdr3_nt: TGTGCCAGCAGTCCACTAGCGGGAGGCGCCTACGAGCAGTACTTC

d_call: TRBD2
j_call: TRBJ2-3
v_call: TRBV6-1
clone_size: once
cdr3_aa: CASSSLAGATDTQYF
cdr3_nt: TGTGCCAGCAGTTCCCTAGCGGGGGCCACAGATACGCAGTATTTT

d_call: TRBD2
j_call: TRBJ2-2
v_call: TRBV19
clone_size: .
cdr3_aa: CASSKAGINTGELFF
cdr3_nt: TGTGCCAGTAGCAAAGCGGGGATAAACACCGGGGAGCTGTTTTTT

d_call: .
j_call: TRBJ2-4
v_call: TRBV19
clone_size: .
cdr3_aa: CASSIHPPRAKNIQYF
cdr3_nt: TGTGCCAGTAGTATACACCCCCCGAGAGCCAAAAACATTCAGTACTTC

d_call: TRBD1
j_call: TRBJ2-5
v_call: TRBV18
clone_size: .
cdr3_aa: CASSLRTGVETQYF
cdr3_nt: TGTGCCAGCTCACTCCGGACAGGAGTAGAGACCCAGTACTTC

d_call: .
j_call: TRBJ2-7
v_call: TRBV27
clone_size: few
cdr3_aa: CASSSLSFSYEQYF
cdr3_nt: TGTGCCAGCAGTTCCCTAAGCTTCTCCTACGAGCAGTACTTC

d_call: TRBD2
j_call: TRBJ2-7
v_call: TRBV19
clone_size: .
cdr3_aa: CASRRGRDPEQYF
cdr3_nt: TGTGCCAGCAGGCGCGGGAGGGACCCCGAGCAGTACTTC

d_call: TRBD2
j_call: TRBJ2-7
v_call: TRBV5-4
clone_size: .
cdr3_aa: CASSLTSGGYEQYF
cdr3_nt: TGTGCCAGCAGCTTAACTAGCGGGGGGTACGAGCAGTACTTC

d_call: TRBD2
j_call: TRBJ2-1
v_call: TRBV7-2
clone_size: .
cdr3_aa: CASTPLAGSYNEQFF
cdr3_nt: TGTGCCAGCACTCCGCTAGCGGGATCCTACAATGAGCAGTTCTTC

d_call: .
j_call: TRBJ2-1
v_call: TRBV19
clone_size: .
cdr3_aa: CASSIVGGPYNEQFF
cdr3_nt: TGTGCCAGTAGTATAGTTGGGGGCCCCTACAATGAGCAGTTCTTC

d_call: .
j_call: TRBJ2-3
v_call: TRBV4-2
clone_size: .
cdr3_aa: CASSQVNPGLTDTQYF
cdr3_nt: TGTGCCAGCAGCCAAGTTAATCCGGGACTCACAGATACGCAGTATTTT

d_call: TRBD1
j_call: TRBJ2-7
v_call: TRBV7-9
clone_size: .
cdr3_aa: CASSNRQGIYEQYF
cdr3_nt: TGTGCCAGCAGCAATCGACAGGGCATCTACGAGCAGTACTTC

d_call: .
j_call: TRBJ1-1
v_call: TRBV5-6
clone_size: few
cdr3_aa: CASSPPRALNTEAFF
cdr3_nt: TGTGCCAGCAGCCCGCCCAGGGCGTTGAACACTGAAGCTTTCTTT

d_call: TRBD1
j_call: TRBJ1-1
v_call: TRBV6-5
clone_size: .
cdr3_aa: CASRKQGRNTEAFF
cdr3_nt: TGTGCCAGCAGGAAACAGGGGAGGAACACTGAAGCTTTCTTT

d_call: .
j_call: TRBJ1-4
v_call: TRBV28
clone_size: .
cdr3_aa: CASSLLLNPGVPNEKLFF
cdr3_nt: TGTGCCAGCAGTTTATTACTAAATCCGGGGGTACCTAATGAAAAACTGTTTTTT

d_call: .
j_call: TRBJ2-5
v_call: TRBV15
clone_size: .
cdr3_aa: CATSRGGGETQYF
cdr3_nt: TGTGCCACCAGCAGAGGGGGCGGAGAGACCCAGTACTTC

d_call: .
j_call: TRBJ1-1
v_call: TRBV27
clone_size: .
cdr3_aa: CASSFGGNTEAFF
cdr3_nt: TGTGCCAGCAGTTTCGGGGGGAACACTGAAGCTTTCTTT

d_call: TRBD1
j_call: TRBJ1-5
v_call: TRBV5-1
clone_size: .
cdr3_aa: CASSLRDREAKFRFHSNQPQHF
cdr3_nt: TGCGCCAGCAGCTTGCGAGACAGGGAGGCCAAATTCCGTTTCCATAGCAATCAGCCCCAGCATTTT

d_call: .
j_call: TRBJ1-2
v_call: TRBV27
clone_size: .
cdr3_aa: CASSLSTAGVYGYTF
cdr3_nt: TGTGCCAGCAGTTTATCGACGGCAGGGGTCTATGGCTACACCTTC

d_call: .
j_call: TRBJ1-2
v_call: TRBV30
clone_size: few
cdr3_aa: CAWSVQYGYTF
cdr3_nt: TGTGCCTGGAGTGTCCAATATGGCTACACCTTC

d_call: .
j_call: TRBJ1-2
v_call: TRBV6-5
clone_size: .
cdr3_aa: CASSYLGARNGYTF
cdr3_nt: TGTGCCAGCAGTTACTTGGGCGCTCGGAATGGCTACACCTTC

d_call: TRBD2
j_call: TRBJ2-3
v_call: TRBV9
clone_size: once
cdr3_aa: CASSVDPSGAVADAQYF
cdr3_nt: TGTGCCAGCAGCGTAGATCCTAGCGGGGCTGTTGCAGATGCGCAGTATTTT

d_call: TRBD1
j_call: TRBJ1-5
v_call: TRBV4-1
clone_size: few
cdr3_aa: CASSPYFSRGDQPQHF
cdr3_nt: TGCGCCAGCAGTCCCTATTTTTCCAGGGGGGATCAGCCCCAGCATTTT

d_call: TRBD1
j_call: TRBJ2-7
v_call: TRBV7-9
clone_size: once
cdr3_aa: CASSSDRGSNEQYF
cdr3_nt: TGTGCCAGCAGCTCCGACAGGGGTAGCAACGAGCAGTACTTC

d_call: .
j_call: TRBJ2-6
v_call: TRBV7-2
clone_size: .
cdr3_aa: CASSLANGISSSGANVLTF
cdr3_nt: TGTGCCAGCAGCTTAGCAAACGGGATCTCGAGCTCTGGGGCCAACGTCCTGACTTTC

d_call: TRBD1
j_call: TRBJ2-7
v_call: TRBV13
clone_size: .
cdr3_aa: CASSSPGQGAYEQYF
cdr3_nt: TGTGCCAGCAGCTCCCCGGGACAGGGGGCTTACGAGCAGTACTTC

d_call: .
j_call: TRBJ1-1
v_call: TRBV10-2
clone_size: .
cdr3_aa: CASSEVRMNTEAFF
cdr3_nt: TGCGCCAGCAGTGAGGTCCGTATGAACACTGAAGCTTTCTTT

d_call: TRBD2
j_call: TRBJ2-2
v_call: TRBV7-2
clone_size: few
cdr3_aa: CASSLDGGGSFGELFF
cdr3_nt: TGTGCCAGCAGCTTAGACGGGGGGGGCTCTTTCGGGGAGCTGTTTTTT

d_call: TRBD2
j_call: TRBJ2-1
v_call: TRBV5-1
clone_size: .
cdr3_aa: CASSSAGTSGYNEQFF
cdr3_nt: TGCGCCAGCAGCTCCGCCGGGACTAGCGGTTACAATGAGCAGTTCTTC

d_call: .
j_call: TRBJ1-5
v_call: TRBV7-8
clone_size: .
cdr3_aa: CASSLSPRGEGGGPQHF
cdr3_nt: TGTGCCAGCAGCTTATCCCCCAGGGGCGAGGGCGGGGGGCCCCAGCATTTT